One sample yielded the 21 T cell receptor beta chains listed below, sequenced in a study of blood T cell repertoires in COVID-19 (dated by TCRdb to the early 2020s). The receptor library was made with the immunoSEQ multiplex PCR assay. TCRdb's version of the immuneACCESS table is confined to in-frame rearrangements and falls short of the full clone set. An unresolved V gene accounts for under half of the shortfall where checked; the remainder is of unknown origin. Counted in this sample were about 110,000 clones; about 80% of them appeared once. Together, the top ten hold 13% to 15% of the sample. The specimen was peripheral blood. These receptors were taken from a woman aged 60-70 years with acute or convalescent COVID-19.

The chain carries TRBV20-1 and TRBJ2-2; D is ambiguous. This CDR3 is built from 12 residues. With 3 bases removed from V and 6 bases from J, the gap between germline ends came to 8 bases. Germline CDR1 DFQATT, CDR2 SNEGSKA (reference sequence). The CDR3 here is CSASYVSGELFF. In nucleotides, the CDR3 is TGCAGTGCTAGTTATGTTTCCGGGGAGCTGTTTTTT.

In nucleotides, the CDR3 is TGTGCCAGCTCACAGGAGGGAGCAACAGGGGTCCACGAGCAGTACTTC. Translation gives CASSQEGATGVHEQYF. V and J are TRBV18 and TRBJ2-7; maybe TRBD1 (7 bases). This CDR3 comprises 16 residues. V gave up 4 bases and J gave up 5 bases, with 21 bases separating them. Germline CDR1 is KGHSH and CDR2 is LQKENI.

The CDR3 sequence: CASRNGGGSRGNQPQHF. DNA of the CDR3: TGTGCCAGTAGAAACGGCGGGGGAAGTCGGGGCAATCAGCCCCAGCATTTT. This chain joins TRBV19 and TRBJ1-5; D may be TRBD1 (5 bases). The germline gives CDR1 LNHDA, CDR2 SQIVND (reference sequence). Trimming removed 6 bases from V and 2 bases from J, with 20 bases in between. The CDR3 extends over 17 amino acids.

CDR3 nucleotides: TGCGCCAGCAGCGACAGGGGTAACACCGGGGAGCTGTTTTTT. This translates into CASSDRGNTGELFF. This chain joins TRBV4-1 and TRBJ2-2; 8 nucleotides align to TRBD1. This CDR3 spans 14 amino acids. The J segment lost 2 bases and the V segment lost 5 bases, leaving 1 base of the junction unmatched. Looked up from germline, CDR1 is MGHRA and CDR2 is YSYEKL.

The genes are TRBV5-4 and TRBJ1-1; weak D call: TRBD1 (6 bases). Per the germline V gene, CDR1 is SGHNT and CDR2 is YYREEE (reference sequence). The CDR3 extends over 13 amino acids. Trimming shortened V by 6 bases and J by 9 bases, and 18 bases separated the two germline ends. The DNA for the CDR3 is TGTGCCAGCACTTCCCCAGGGGCGGGCAAAGCTTTCTTT. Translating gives CASTSPGAGKAFF.

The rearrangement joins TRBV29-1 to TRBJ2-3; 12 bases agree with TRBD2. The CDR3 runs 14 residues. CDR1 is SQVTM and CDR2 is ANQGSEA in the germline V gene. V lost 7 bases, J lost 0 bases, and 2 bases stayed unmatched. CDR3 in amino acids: CSGGTSGSTDTQYF. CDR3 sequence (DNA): TGCAGCGGGGGGACTAGCGGGAGCACAGATACGCAGTATTTT.

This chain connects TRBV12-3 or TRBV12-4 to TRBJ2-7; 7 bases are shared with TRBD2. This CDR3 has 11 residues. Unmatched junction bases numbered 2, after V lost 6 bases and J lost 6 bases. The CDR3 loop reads CASSQRGEQYF. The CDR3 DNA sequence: TGTGCCAGCAGCCAGCGGGGCGAGCAGTACTTC.

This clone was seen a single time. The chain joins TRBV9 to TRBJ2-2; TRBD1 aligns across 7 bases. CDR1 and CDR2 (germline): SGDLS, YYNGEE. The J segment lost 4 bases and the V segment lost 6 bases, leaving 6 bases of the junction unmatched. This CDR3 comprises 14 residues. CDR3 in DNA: TGTGCCAGCAACCAAGACAGGGCCACCGGGGAGCTGTTTTTT. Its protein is CASNQDRATGELFF.

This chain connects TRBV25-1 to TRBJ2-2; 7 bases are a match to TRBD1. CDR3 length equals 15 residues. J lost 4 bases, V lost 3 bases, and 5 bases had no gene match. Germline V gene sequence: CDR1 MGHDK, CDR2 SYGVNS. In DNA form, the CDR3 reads TGTGCCAGCAGTGACATTTCAGGGGGCACCGGGGAGCTGTTTTTT. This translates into CASSDISGGTGELFF.

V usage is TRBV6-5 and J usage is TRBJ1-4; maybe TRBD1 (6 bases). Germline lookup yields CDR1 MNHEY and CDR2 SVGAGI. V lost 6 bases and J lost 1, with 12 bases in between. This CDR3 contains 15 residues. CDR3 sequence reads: CASSGQPITNEKLFF. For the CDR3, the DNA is TGTGCCAGCAGCGGACAGCCCATAACTAATGAAAAACTGTTTTTT.

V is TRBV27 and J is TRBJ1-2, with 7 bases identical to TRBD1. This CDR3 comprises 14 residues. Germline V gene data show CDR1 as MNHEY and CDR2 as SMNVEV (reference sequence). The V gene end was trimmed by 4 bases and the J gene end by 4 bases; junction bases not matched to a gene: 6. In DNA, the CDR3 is TGTGCCAGCAGTTCGACAGGGCTTCGCTATGGCTACACCTTC. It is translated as CASSSTGLRYGYTF.

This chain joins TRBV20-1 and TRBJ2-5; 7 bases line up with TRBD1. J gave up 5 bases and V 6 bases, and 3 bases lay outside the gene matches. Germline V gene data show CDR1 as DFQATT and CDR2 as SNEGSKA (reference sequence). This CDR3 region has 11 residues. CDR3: CSAFRGETQYF. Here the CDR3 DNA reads TGCAGTGCATTCAGGGGGGAGACCCAGTACTTC.

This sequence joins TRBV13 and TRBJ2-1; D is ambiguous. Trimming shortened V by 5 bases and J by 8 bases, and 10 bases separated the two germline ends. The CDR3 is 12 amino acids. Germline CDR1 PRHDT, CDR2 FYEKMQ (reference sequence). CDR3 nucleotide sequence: TGTGCCAGCAGCCCTGATGAGGATGAGCAGTTCTTC. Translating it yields CASSPDEDEQFF.

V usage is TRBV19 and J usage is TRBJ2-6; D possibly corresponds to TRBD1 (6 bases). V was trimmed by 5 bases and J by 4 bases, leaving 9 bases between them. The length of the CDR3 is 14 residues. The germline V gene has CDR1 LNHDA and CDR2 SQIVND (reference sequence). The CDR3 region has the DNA TGTGCCAGTAGTGATGGGGGCGGGGCCAACGTCCTGACTTTC. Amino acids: CASSDGGGANVLTF.

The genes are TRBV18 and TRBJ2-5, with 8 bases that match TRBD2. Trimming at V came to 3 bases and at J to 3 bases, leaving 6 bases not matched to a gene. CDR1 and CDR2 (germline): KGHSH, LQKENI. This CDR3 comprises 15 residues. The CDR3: CASSPSAGVEETQYF. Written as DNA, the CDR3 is TGTGCCAGCTCACCCTCAGCGGGAGTAGAAGAGACCCAGTACTTC.

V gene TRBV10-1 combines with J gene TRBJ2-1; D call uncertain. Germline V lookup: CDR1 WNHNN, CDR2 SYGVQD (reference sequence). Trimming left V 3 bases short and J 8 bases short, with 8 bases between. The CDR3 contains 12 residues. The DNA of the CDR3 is TGCGCCAGCAGTGAATCCCTTCATGAGCAGTTCTTC. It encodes CASSESLHEQFF.

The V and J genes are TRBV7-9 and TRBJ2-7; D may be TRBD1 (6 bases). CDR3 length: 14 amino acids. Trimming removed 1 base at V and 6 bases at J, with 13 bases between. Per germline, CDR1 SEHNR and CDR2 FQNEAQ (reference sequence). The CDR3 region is CASSLDRDRREQYF. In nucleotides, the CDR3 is TGTGCCAGCAGCTTAGACAGGGATCGGCGCGAGCAGTACTTC. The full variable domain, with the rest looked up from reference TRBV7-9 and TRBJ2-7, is DTGVSQNPRHKITKRGQNVTFRCDPISEHNRLYWYRQTLGQGPEFLTYFQNEAQLEKSRLLSDRFSAERPKGSFSTLEIQRTEQGDSAMYLCASSLDRDRREQYFGPGTRLTVT.

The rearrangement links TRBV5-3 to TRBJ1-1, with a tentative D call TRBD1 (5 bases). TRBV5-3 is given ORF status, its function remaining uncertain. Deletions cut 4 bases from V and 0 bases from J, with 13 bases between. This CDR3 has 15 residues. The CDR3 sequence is CARSLRALMNTEAFF. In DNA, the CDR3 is TGTGCCAGAAGCCTCAGGGCCCTCATGAACACTGAAGCTTTCTTT.

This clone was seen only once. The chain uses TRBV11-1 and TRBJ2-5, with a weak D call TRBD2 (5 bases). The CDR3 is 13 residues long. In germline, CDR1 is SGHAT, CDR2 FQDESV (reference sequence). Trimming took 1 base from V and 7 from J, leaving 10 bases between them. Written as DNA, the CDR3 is TGTGCCAGCAGCTTAGGCGCCAGCGGGACCCAGTACTTC. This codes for CASSLGASGTQYF. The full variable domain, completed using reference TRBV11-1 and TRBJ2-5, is EAEVAQSPRYKITEKSQAVAFWCDPISGHATLYWYRQILGQGPELLVQFQDESVVDDSQLPKDRFSAERLKGVDSTLKIQPAELGDSAMYLCASSLGASGTQYFGPGTRLLVL.

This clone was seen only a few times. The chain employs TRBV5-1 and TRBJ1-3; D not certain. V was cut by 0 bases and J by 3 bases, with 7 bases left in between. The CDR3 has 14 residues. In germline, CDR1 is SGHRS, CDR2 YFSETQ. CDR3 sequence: CASSLAGFGNTIYF. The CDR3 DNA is TGCGCCAGCAGCTTGGCGGGATTTGGAAACACCATATATTTT.

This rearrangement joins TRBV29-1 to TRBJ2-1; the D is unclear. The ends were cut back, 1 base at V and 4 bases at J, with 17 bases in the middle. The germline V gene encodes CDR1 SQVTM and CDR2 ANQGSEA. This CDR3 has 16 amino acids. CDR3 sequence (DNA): TGCAGCGTTGAAGTCCGGAGAGCCCCTCCTTACAATGAGCAGTTCTTC. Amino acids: CSVEVRRAPPYNEQFF.